These 25 T cell receptor beta chains share one sample of origin, sequenced in a study of T cell repertoires in cytomegalovirus infection. These receptors lack a known antigen. TCRdb reanalysed the reads using MiXCR and keeps one entry per CDR3 protein. Of under 300,000 distinct CDR3 sequences listed, 20% to 25% are singletons. The sample in question was cultured PBMCs, obtained from culture after CMV antigen stimulation. The receptors stem from a human donor in good health (CMV status not recorded). Some clones in this sample may be carry-over from other donors' samples.

This clonotype was seen ten or more times. The V call is TRBV14, the J call TRBJ2-5; the D gene is possibly TRBD1 (5 bases). V dropped 1 base and J dropped 5 bases, with 14 bases sitting between them. This CDR3 contains 15 residues. The V gene's germline CDR1 is SGHDN and CDR2 FVKESK. DNA of the CDR3: TGTGCCAGCAGCCAAGTTGCAGGGTCGGGTGAGACCCAGTACTTC. Translation gives CASSQVAGSGETQYF.

The sample holds many counts of this clonotype. The chain is built from TRBV4-1 and TRBJ2-2; D might be TRBD1 or TRBD2, each matching 6 bases. CDR1 and CDR2 (germline): MGHRA, YSYEKL. Trimming stripped 0 bases from V and 3 bases from J, with 8 bases between. The CDR3 extends over 15 amino acids. Written as DNA, the CDR3 is TGCGCCAGCAGCCAAGAGGGGGGCTACACCGGGGAGCTGTTTTTT. Translation: CASSQEGGYTGELFF.

The rearrangement joins TRBV6-6 to TRBJ2-1, with D possibly TRBD1 on 6 matching bases. The CDR3 is 12 amino acids. Germline loops: CDR1 MNHNY, CDR2 SVGAGI (reference sequence). Between the trimmed V and J ends, which lost 4 bases and 9 bases, there was a span of 10 bases. CDR3 amino acids: CASSFTGTEQFF. The CDR3 DNA reads TGTGCCAGCAGTTTTACAGGGACTGAGCAGTTCTTC.

About this clonotype: The junction departs from germline at one end; a sequencing error may be responsible. The J gene is TRBJ2-1, the V gene TRBV28; a weak D match, TRBD2 (6 bases). The CDR3 is 17 amino acids. Germline CDR1 MDHEN, CDR2 SYDVKM. The chain's CDR3 is CASRQHIRDSWYNEQSF. Written as DNA, the CDR3 is TGTGCCAGCAGACAACACATCCGGGACTCTTGGTACAATGAGCAGTCCTTC.

J is TRBJ1-1 and V is TRBV11-2, with D perhaps TRBD1 (6 bases). This CDR3 is built from 12 residues. CDR1 is SGHAT and CDR2 is FQNNGV in the germline V gene. V was cut by 3 bases and J by 7 bases, with 9 bases left in between. The CDR3 is CASSLRDNEAFF. The CDR3 nucleotides read TGTGCCAGCAGCTTGCGGGACAATGAAGCTTTCTTT.

The chain is built from TRBV12-3 or TRBV12-4 and TRBJ2-4; TRBD2 is a possible D gene (6 bases). This CDR3 region has 13 residues. V was clipped by 8 bases and J by 7 bases, with 15 bases between them. CDR3 in DNA: TGTGCCAGCGCCGTCCGGAGGGGTAACATTCAGTACTTC. It codes for CASAVRRGNIQYF.

This rearrangement joins TRBV5-4 to TRBJ2-5, with a weak D call TRBD1 (7 bases). Germline CDR1 reads SGHNT; CDR2 reads YYREEE (reference sequence). The CDR3 has 16 amino acids. The V and J ends lost 2 bases and 3 bases respectively, with 17 bases between them. This CDR3 is CASSLLAGQRKETQYF. The CDR3 region has the DNA TGTGCCAGCAGCTTATTGGCGGGACAGAGAAAAGAGACCCAGTACTTC. Using reference TRBV5-4 and TRBJ2-5 for the parts outside the CDR3, the full variable domain is ETGVTQSPTHLIKTRGQQVTLRCSSQSGHNTVSWYQQALGQGPQFIFQYYREEENGRGNFPPRFSGLQFPNYSSELNVNALELDDSALYLCASSLLAGQRKETQYFGPGTRLLVL.

The chain joins TRBV7-2 to TRBJ2-3; D gene ambiguous. The CDR3 extends over 13 amino acids. The germline V gene has CDR1 SGHTA and CDR2 FQGNSA. V lost 4 bases, J lost 4 bases, and 9 bases lay in between. The CDR3 DNA reads TGTGCCAGCAGCTCCCCGACGGCAGATACGCAGTATTTT. Protein sequence: CASSSPTADTQYF.

This clonotype was recorded at least ten times. This chain links TRBV12-3 or TRBV12-4 with TRBJ2-7; TRBD2 might be the D (6 bases). The V and J ends lost 3 bases and 2 bases respectively, with 11 bases between them. The length of the CDR3 is 14 residues. CDR3 protein: CASSFGEAPYEQYF. The CDR3 DNA sequence: TGTGCCAGCAGTTTCGGGGAGGCCCCCTACGAGCAGTACTTC.

CDR3 region: CASSERTDRYPKETQYF. The CDR3 nucleotides are TGTGCCAGCAGCGAGAGAACAGACAGGTACCCAAAGGAGACCCAGTACTTC. The J gene is TRBJ2-5, the V gene TRBV7-2, with a possible D match to TRBD1 (6 bases). CDR1 is SGHTA, CDR2 FQGNSA, per germline. Trimming took 5 bases from V and 5 from J, leaving 24 bases between them. This CDR3 is built from 17 residues. Full variable domain (rest looked up from reference TRBV7-2 and TRBJ2-5): GAGVSQSPSNKVTEKGKDVELRCDPISGHTALYWYRQSLGQGLEFLIYFQGNSAPDKSGLPSDRFSAERTGGSVSTLTIQRTQQEDSAVYLCASSERTDRYPKETQYFGPGTRLLVL.

This clonotype was observed at least ten times. The V call is TRBV7-2, the J call TRBJ1-1, with a possible D match to TRBD1 (6 bases). Germline V CDR1 and CDR2: SGHTA, FQGNSA. The CDR3 covers 15 residues. The V end was cut by 5 bases, the J end by 5 bases, with 18 bases between. The CDR3 sequence is CASSPRSQGWTEAFF. The CDR3 region has the DNA TGTGCCAGCAGCCCCAGATCGCAGGGGTGGACTGAAGCTTTCTTT.

This clonotype occurred many times. This chain connects TRBV7-2 to TRBJ2-5, with 9 bases that match TRBD1. V gave up 1 base and J gave up 6 bases; unmatched junction bases: 6. The germline V gene has CDR1 SGHTA and CDR2 FQGNSA. The CDR3 sequence is 15 residues long. The CDR3 DNA follows: TGTGCCAGCAGCTTAGGCTGGGACAGGGAAAAGACCCAGTACTTC. Translation gives CASSLGWDREKTQYF.

This clonotype was counted many times. The rearrangement links TRBV7-9 to TRBJ2-7, with D possibly TRBD1 on 6 matching bases. V lost 5 bases, J lost 5 bases, and 10 bases lay in between. This CDR3 spans 12 amino acids. CDR1 and CDR2 (germline): SEHNR, FQNEAQ (reference sequence). The CDR3 loop reads CASSNTGHEQYV. The CDR3 coding sequence is TGTGCCAGCAGCAACACAGGGCACGAGCAGTACGTC.

V and J are TRBV12-3 or TRBV12-4 and TRBJ1-1; D is unresolved. V was pared by 5 bases and J by 9 bases, with 10 bases between. This CDR3 is 11 amino acids long. The CDR3 loop reads CASSPGRKAFF. In DNA, the CDR3 is TGTGCCAGCAGTCCCGGACGAAAAGCTTTCTTT.

This clonotype was observed a handful of times. The chain uses TRBV6-1 and TRBJ2-1; D ambiguous. V lost 2 bases to trimming and J lost 13 bases, with 6 bases between them. CDR3 length: 10 amino acids. Germline V CDR1 and CDR2: MNHNS, SASEGT. The CDR3 nucleotides are TGTGCCAGCAGTGAACCCCTCCAGTTCTTC. Residues: CASSEPLQFF.

This clonotype was found a few times. This rearrangement joins TRBV7-8 to TRBJ2-3, with 8 bases lining up with TRBD1. The CDR3 loop spans 16 amino acids. V shed 0 bases, J shed 0 bases, and the junction held 2 bases outside the gene matches. In germline, CDR1 is SGHVS, CDR2 FQNEAQ. The CDR3 bases are TGTGCCAGCAGCTTAGCGTGGACAGGGAGCACAGATACGCAGTATTTT. This translates into CASSLAWTGSTDTQYF.

V and J are TRBV27 and TRBJ2-1, with D possibly being TRBD2 (7 bases). Trimming cost V 6 bases and J 4 bases, with 19 bases left between them. CDR1 and CDR2 from the germline V gene are MNHEY and SMNVEV (reference sequence). CDR3 length: 16 amino acids. CDR3 in DNA: TGTGCCAGCAGCTTAGGGGGGGTTGGCTATTACAATGAGCAGTTCTTC. The encoded protein is CASSLGGVGYYNEQFF.

The rearrangement uses TRBV10-3 and TRBJ2-5, with TRBD2 matching 11 bases. Trimming removed 7 bases from V and 6 bases from J; junction bases left unmatched: 7. CDR3 length: 14 amino acids. Germline V gene sequence: CDR1 ENHRY, CDR2 SYGVKD. The CDR3 DNA reads TGTGCCATCATAACTAGCGGGAGCGTAAAGACCCAGTACTTC. Translation gives CAIITSGSVKTQYF.

This clonotype was seen a single time. This rearrangement joins TRBV20-1 to TRBJ2-5; 7 bases are a match to TRBD1. The ends lost 5 bases at V and 2 bases at J; junction bases unmatched: 5. CDR3 length equals 13 residues. Looked up from germline, CDR1 is DFQATT and CDR2 is SNEGSKA (reference sequence). The CDR3 nucleotides read TGCAGTGCTTATAAGGGACAGCAAGAGACCCAGTACTTC. Encoded protein: CSAYKGQQETQYF.

This clonotype has only a few counts. The CDR3 is CASSPGQGWNEQFF. CDR3 DNA sequence: TGTGCCAGCAGCCCGGGACAGGGTTGGAATGAGCAGTTCTTC. The rearrangement links TRBV7-9 to TRBJ2-1, with 9 bases that match TRBD1. Germline V gives CDR1 SEHNR, CDR2 FQNEAQ (reference sequence). Trimming at V came to 5 bases and at J to 7 bases, leaving 6 bases not matched to a gene. The CDR3 has 14 amino acids.

This clonotype occurred a few times. J is TRBJ2-5 and V is TRBV5-1; 8 bases match TRBD1. CDR1 is SGHRS and CDR2 is YFSETQ in the germline V gene. The V segment lost 4 bases and the J segment 4 bases; nucleotides outside the gene matches: 3. The CDR3 extends over 13 amino acids. Here the CDR3 reads CASSKTGVETQYF. In DNA form, the CDR3 reads TGCGCCAGCAGCAAGACAGGGGTAGAGACCCAGTACTTC.

This clonotype turned up a few times. The chain combines TRBV5-1 with TRBJ1-1, with D perhaps matching TRBD1 (6 bases). This CDR3 is 15 amino acids long. V shed 4 bases and J shed 1 base, with 14 bases lying between them. Germline V CDR1 and CDR2: SGHRS, YFSETQ. CDR3 sequence reads: CASSLTGHGNTEAFF. The CDR3 region has the DNA TGCGCCAGCAGCCTCACAGGGCATGGGAACACTGAAGCTTTCTTT.

On this clonotype itself: A much more abundant neighbour one base away suggests this may be a read error. This chain connects TRBV7-6 to TRBJ2-1; D remains ambiguous. The CDR3 loop spans 18 amino acids. Deletions cut 1 base from V and 3 bases from J, with 19 bases between. Germline V gives CDR1 SGHVS, CDR2 FNYEAQ. DNA for the CDR3: TGTGCCAGCAGCTTAGTAGGTGCACCCACCACAATCTACAATGAGCAGTTCTTC. It is translated as CASSLVGAPTTIYNEQFF.

The chain carries TRBV25-1 and TRBJ2-2; D remains ambiguous. This CDR3 has 14 amino acids. The V end was cut by 1 base, the J end by 3 bases, with 6 bases between. CDR1 is MGHDK and CDR2 is SYGVNS in the germline V gene. CDR3: CASSELLYTGELFF. CDR3 nucleotides: TGTGCCAGCAGTGAATTACTATACACCGGGGAGCTGTTTTTT.

This clonotype was detected only a few times. The rearrangement joins TRBV5-4 to TRBJ2-2; either TRBD1 or TRBD2 may supply D (7 bases each). The CDR3 runs to 18 residues. Germline V lookup: CDR1 SGHNT, CDR2 YYREEE (reference sequence). The V gene lost 4 bases and the J gene lost 3 bases, with 22 bases spanning the gap. DNA of the CDR3: TGTGCCAGCAGCAGGGGGCGGGGGACAGCGGATTACACCGGGGAGCTGTTTTTT. Amino acids: CASSRGRGTADYTGELFF.